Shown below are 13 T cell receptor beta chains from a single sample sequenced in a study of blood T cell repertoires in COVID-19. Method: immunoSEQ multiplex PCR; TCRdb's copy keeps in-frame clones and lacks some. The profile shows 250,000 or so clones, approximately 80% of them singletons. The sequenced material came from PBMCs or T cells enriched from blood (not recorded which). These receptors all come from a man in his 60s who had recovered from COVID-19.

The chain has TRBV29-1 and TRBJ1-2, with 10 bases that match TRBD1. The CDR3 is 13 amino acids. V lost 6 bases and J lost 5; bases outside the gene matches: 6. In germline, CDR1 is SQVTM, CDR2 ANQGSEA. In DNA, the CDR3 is TGCAGCGTAGAGGACAGGGGGGCGTATGGCTACACCTTC. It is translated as CSVEDRGAYGYTF.

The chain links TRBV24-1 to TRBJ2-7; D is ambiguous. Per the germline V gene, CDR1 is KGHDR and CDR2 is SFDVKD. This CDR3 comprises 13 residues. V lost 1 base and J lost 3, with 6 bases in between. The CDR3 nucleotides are TGTGCCACCAGTGATTTTAACGGCTACGAGCAGTACTTC. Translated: CATSDFNGYEQYF.

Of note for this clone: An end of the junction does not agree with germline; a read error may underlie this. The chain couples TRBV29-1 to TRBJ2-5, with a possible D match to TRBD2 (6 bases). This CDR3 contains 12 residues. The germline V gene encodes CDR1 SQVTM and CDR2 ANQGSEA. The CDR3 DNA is TGCAGCGTCGAAGGGACTGCCGCGACCCAGTACTTC. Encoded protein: CSVEGTAATQYF.

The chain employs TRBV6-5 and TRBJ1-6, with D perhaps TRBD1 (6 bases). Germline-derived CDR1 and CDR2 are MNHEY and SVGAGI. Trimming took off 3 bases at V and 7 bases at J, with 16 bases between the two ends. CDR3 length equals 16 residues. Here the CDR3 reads CASSYGTGSLNSPLHF. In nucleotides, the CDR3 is TGTGCCAGCAGTTATGGTACAGGGAGTTTGAATTCACCCCTCCACTTT.

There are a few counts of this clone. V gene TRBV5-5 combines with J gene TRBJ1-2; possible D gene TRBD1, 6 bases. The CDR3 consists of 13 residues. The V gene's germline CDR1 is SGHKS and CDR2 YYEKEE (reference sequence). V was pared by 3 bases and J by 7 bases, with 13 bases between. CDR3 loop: CASSSPQGTGYTF. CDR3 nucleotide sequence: TGTGCCAGCAGCTCGCCGCAGGGGACTGGCTACACCTTC.

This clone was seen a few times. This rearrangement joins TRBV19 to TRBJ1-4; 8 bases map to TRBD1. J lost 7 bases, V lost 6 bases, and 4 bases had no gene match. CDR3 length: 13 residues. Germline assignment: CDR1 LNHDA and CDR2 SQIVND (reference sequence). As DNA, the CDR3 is TGTGCCAGTAGCTGGACAGGGAGTGAAAAACTGTTTTTT. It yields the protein CASSWTGSEKLFF. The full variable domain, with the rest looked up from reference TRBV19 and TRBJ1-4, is DGGITQSPKYLFRKEGQNVTLSCEQNLNHDAMYWYRQDPGQGLRLIYYSQIVNDFQKGDIAEGYSVSREKKESFPLTVTSAQKNPTAFYLCASSWTGSEKLFFGSGTQLSVL.

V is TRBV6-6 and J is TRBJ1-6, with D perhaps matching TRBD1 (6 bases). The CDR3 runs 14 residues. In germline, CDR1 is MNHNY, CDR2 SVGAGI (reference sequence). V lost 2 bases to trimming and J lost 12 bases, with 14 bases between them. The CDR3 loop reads CASSYVGGDLPLHF. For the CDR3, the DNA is TGTGCCAGCAGTTACGTAGGGGGGGATCTACCCCTCCACTTT.

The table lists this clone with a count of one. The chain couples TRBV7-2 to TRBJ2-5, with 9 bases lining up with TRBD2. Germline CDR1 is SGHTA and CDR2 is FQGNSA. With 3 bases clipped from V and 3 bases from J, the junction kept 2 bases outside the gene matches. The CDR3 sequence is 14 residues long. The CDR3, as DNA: TGTGCCAGCAGCTTTATAGCGGGGGAAGAGACCCAGTACTTC. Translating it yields CASSFIAGEETQYF.

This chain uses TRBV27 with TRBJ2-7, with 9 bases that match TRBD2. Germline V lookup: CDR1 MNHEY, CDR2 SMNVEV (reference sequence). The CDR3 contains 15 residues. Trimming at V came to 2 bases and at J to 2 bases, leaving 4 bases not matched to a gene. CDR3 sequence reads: CASSLSQRGAYEQYF. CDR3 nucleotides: TGTGCCAGCAGTTTAAGCCAGCGGGGGGCCTACGAGCAGTACTTC.

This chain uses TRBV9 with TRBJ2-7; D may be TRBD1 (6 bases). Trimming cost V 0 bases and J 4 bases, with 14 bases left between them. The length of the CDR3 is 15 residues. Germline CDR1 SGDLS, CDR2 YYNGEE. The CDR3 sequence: CASSVVAGQGYEQYF. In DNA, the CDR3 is TGTGCCAGCAGCGTAGTGGCAGGGCAGGGGTACGAGCAGTACTTC. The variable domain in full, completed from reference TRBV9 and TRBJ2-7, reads DSGVTQTPKHLITATGQRVTLRCSPRSGDLSVYWYQQSLDQGLQFLIQYYNGEERAKGNILERFSAQQFPDLHSELNLSSLELGDSALYFCASSVVAGQGYEQYFGPGTRLTVT.

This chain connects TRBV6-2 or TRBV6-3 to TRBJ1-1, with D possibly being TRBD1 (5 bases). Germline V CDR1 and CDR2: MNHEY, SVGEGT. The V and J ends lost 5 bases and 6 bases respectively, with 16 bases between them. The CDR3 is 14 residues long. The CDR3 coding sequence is TGTGCCAGCAGTCAGGTGGTCGAAGGGGCTGAAGCTTTCTTT. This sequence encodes CASSQVVEGAEAFF.

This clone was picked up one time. In DNA, the CDR3 is TGTGCCAGCAGCCCAGGAACTGTCGAGACCCAGTACTTC. Encoded protein: CASSPGTVETQYF. V gene TRBV7-8 combines with J gene TRBJ2-5; D is unclear. The CDR3 length is 13 residues. Trimming pared 5 bases from V and 5 bases from J, leaving 12 bases between. Looked up from germline, CDR1 is SGHVS and CDR2 is FQNEAQ.

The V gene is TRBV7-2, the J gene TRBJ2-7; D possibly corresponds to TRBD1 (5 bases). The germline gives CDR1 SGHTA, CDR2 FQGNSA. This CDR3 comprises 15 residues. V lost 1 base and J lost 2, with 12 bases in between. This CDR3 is CASSLDPRATYEQYF. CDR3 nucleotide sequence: TGTGCCAGCAGCTTAGATCCCAGGGCCACCTACGAGCAGTACTTC.